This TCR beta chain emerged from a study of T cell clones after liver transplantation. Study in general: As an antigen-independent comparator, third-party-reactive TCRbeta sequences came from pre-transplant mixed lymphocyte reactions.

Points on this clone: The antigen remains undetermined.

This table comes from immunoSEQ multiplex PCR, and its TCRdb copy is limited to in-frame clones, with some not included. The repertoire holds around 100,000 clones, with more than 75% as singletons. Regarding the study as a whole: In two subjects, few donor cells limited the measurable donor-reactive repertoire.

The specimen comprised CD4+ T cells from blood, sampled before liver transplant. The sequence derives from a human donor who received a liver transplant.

The CDR3 loop is CASSQRTSVLNEQFF. In DNA form, the CDR3 reads TGTGCCAGCTCACAGCGGACTAGCGTATTGAATGAGCAGTTCTTC. This rearrangement joins TRBV18 to TRBJ2-1, with 9 bases identical to TRBD2. Trimming at V came to 4 bases and at J to 7 bases, leaving 8 bases not matched to a gene. CDR1 KGHSH and CDR2 LQKENI come from the germline V gene. The CDR3 is made up of 15 amino acids.